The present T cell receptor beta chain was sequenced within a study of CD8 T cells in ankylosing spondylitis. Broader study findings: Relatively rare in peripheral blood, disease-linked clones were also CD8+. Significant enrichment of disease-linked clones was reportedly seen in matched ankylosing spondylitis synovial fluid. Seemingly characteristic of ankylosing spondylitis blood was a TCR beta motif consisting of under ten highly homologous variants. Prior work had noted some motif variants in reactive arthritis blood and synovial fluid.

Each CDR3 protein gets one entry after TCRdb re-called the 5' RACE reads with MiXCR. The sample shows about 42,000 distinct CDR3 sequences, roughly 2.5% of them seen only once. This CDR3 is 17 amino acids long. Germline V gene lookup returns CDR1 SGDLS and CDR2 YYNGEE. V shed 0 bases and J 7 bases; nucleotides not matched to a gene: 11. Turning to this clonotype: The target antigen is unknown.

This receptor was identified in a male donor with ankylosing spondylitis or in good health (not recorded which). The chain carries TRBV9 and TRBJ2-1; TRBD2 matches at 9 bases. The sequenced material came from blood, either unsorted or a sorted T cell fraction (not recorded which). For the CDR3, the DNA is TGTGCCAGCAGCGTAGGGACAGGACTAGCGATTGGGAATGAGCAGTTCTTC. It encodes CASSVGTGLAIGNEQFF.